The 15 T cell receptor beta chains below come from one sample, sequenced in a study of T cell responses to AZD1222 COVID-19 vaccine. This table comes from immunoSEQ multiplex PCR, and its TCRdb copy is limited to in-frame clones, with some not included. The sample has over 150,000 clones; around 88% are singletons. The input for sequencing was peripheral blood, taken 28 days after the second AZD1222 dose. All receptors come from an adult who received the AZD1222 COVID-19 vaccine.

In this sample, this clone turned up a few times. DNA of the CDR3: TGTGCCACCAGCAGAGATCAGGCCAGGGTGGCTCAGCCCCAGCATTTT. Protein sequence: CATSRDQARVAQPQHF. V usage is TRBV15 and J usage is TRBJ1-5, with TRBD1 as a possible D gene (5 bases). The length of the CDR3 is 16 residues. V lost 0 bases to trimming and J lost 6 bases, with 15 bases between them. The V gene's germline CDR1 is LNHNV and CDR2 YYDKDF (reference sequence).

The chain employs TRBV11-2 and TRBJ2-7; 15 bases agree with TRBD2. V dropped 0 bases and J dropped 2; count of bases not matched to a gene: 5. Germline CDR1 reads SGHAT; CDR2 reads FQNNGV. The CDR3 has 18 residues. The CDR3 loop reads CASSLDRRTSGRAYEQYF. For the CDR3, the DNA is TGTGCCAGCAGCTTAGATCGGCGGACTAGCGGGAGGGCCTACGAGCAGTACTTC.

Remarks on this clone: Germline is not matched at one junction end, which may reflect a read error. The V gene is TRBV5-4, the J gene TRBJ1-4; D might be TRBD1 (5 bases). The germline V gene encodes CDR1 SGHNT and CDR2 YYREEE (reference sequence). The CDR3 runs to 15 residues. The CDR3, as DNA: TGTGCCAGCAGCTTGGCCGGGGGGGAGAATGAAAAGCTGTTTTTT. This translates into CASSLAGGENEKLFF.

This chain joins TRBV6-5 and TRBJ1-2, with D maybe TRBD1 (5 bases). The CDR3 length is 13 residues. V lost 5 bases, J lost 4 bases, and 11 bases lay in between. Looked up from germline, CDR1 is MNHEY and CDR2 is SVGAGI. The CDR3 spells CASSPSGGYGYTF. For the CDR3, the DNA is TGTGCCAGCAGTCCCTCGGGGGGCTATGGCTACACCTTC.

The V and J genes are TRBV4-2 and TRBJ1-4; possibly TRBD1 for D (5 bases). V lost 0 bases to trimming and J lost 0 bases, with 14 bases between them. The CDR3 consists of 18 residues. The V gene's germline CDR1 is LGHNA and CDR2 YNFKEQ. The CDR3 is CASSQERFRDSTNEKLFF. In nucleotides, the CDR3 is TGTGCCAGCAGCCAAGAGCGGTTTAGGGACTCAACTAATGAAAAACTGTTTTTT.

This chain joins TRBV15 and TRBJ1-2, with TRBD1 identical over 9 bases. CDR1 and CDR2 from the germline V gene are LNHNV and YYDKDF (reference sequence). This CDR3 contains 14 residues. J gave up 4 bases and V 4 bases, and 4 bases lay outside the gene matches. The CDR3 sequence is CATSKRQGGYGYTF. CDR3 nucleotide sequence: TGTGCCACCAGCAAACGACAGGGGGGCTATGGCTACACCTTC. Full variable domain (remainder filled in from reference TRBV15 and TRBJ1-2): DAMVIQNPRYQVTQFGKPVTLSCSQTLNHNVMYWYQQKSSQAPKLLFHYYDKDFNNEADTPDNFQSRRPNTSFCFLDIRSPGLGDTAMYLCATSKRQGGYGYTFGSGTRLTVV.

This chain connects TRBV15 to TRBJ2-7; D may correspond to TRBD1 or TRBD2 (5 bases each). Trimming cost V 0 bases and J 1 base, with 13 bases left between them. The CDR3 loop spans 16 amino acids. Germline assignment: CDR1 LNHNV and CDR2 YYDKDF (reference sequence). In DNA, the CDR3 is TGTGCCACCAGCAGAGATCTTACGGGGCGATCCTACGAGCAGTACTTC. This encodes CATSRDLTGRSYEQYF.

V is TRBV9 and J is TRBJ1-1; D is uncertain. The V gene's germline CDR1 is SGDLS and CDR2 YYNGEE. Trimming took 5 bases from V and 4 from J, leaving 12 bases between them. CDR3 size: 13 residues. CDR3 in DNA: TGTGCCAGCAGTTTTGGAGATCGCACTGAAGCTTTCTTT. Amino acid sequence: CASSFGDRTEAFF.

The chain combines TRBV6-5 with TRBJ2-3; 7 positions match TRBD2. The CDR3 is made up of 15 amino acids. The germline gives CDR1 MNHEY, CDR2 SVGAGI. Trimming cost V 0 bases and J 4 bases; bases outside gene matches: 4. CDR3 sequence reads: CASSYSGGSADTQYF. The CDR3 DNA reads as TGTGCCAGCAGTTACTCCGGGGGGTCGGCAGATACGCAGTATTTT.

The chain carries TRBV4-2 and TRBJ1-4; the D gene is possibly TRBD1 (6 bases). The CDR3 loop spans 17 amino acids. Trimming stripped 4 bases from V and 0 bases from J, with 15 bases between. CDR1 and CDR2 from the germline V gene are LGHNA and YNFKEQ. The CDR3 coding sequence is TGTGCCAGCAGCCGTCGGGACACCGCCACAACTAATGAAAAACTGTTTTTT. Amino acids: CASSRRDTATTNEKLFF.

The chain's CDR3 is CASSASGQGGYYEQYF. The CDR3 nucleotides read TGTGCCAGCAGTGCCTCCGGACAGGGGGGATACTACGAGCAGTACTTC. The V gene is TRBV6-1, the J gene TRBJ2-7; 10 nucleotides align to TRBD1. V was pared by 4 bases and J by 3 bases, with 9 bases of the junction left unmatched. CDR3 length: 16 amino acids. Germline loops: CDR1 MNHNS, CDR2 SASEGT.

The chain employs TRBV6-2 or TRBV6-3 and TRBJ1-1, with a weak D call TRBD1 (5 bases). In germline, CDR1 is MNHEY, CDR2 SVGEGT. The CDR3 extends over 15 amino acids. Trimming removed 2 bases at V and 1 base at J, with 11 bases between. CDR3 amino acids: CASSYLGGENTEAFF. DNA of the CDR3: TGTGCCAGCAGTTACCTGGGAGGGGAGAACACTGAAGCTTTCTTT.

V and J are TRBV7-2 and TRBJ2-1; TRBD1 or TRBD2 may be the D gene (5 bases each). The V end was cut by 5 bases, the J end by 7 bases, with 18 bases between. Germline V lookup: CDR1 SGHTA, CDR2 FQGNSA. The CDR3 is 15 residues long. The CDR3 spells CASSDRRRDRNEQFF. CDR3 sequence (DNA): TGTGCCAGCAGCGACCGAAGAAGGGACCGGAATGAGCAGTTCTTC.

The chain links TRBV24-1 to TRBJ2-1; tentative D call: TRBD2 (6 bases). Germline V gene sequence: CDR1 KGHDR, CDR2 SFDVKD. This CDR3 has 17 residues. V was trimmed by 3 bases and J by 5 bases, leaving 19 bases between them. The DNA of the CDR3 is TGTGCCACCAGTGATCCCAGAGCGGGCCCTAGTAACAATGAGCAGTTCTTC. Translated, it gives CATSDPRAGPSNNEQFF.

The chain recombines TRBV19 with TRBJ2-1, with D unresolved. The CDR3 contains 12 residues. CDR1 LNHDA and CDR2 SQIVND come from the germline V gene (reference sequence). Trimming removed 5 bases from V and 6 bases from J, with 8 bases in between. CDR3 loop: CASSVLANEQFF. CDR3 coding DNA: TGTGCCAGTAGTGTCCTTGCCAATGAGCAGTTCTTC.